The rows below give T cell receptor beta chains drawn from one sample of a study of T-cell memory formation after mild COVID-19. TCRdb re-called the 5' RACE reads through MiXCR, storing one row per CDR3 protein. The profile covers roughly 500,000 distinct CDR3 sequences, with roughly 21% appearing a single time and around 12% taken by the ten largest. The sequenced material came from PBMCs or a T cell subset sorted from them (not recorded which). Receptors were obtained from an adult woman who had mild COVID-19 (a few samples of this study predate the infection). Cell type and time point are not known. CDR3s include the opening cysteine and the closing phenylalanine or tryptophan. Each record gives: V gene, D gene, J gene, CDR3 protein. The D gene is left open where the match is weak.

TRBV12-5	-	TRBJ1-1	CASGLVLGPENTEAFF
TRBV4-1	-	TRBJ2-3	CASSQGEDTQYF
TRBV7-3	-	TRBJ2-1	CASSLESSGPFGDEQFF
TRBV27	TRBD2	TRBJ2-1	CASARTSGSLFYNEQFF
TRBV7-6	-	TRBJ1-5	CASSLHSGGGTGQDQPQHF
TRBV15	TRBD1	TRBJ2-5	CATSTRQGNEQYF
TRBV6-5	-	TRBJ1-4	CASSYSGRGNEKLFF
TRBV18	TRBD1	TRBJ2-6	CASSPLSPETGVGANVLTF
TRBV29-1	-	TRBJ2-5	CSVQGGTKETQYF
TRBV14	-	TRBJ2-1	CASSKRVGSEQFF
TRBV7-9	TRBD1	TRBJ1-1	CASSLDRGSTEAFF
TRBV7-9	-	TRBJ1-1	CASKASSARVEAFF
TRBV23-1	-	TRBJ1-5	CASLGTIPGEGNQPQHF
TRBV24-1	-	TRBJ2-7	CATSDPKSGSSYEQYF
TRBV28	-	TRBJ2-3	CASSFYRGLGADTQYF
TRBV24-1	TRBD1	TRBJ2-3	CATSERKQGRTDTQYF
TRBV7-6	-	TRBJ1-2	CASSLEVGNYGYTF
TRBV30	-	TRBJ1-5	CAWSGLLDNQPQHF
TRBV12-3/TRBV12-4	-	TRBJ2-7	CASTLLGSSYEQYF
TRBV20-1	TRBD1	TRBJ1-1	CSARKDREAFF
TRBV14	-	TRBJ2-5	CASSQEQGMSGETQYF
TRBV10-3	TRBD1	TRBJ1-1	CAIRGGGSITEAFF
TRBV11-3	TRBD1	TRBJ2-3	CASSVRDRSTDTQYF
TRBV7-9	-	TRBJ2-5	CASSRPTQETQYF
TRBV19	-	TRBJ2-2	CASSHTGELFF
TRBV7-9	TRBD1	TRBJ2-7	CASSQAGTVFPYEQYF
TRBV6-5	TRBD1	TRBJ2-5	CASSPLGQGQVETQYF
TRBV12-3/TRBV12-4	-	TRBJ2-5	CASRLQGETQYF
TRBV29-1	-	TRBJ1-1	CSVEMGMTEAFF
TRBV7-7	-	TRBJ2-7	CASSSGQSWEQYF
TRBV10-3	-	TRBJ2-3	CAISETGGSTDTQYF
TRBV6-2/TRBV6-3	-	TRBJ2-7	CASSPHRKRQYF
TRBV6-2/TRBV6-3	-	TRBJ2-5	CASESWGAETQYF
TRBV18	-	TRBJ2-5	CASSPQGRRQGTQYF
TRBV7-9	TRBD1	TRBJ2-2	CASANSLEIITGGILNTGELFF
TRBV7-6	TRBD1	TRBJ1-1	CASRPSPGQVNTEAFF
TRBV12-3/TRBV12-4	-	TRBJ1-2	CASSLRRSYGYTF
TRBV24-1	-	TRBJ1-6	CATRSQPNSPLHF
TRBV5-1	TRBD2	TRBJ2-1	CASSLAGGEGYNEQFF
TRBV7-2	TRBD1	TRBJ2-7	CASSLAPTGSYEQYF
TRBV7-8	-	TRBJ1-2	CASNPGSDYGYTF
TRBV7-9	-	TRBJ2-1	CASSQTKGSYNEQFF